These T cell receptor beta chains were read from a single sample in a study of blood T cells in healthy people across ages. In TCRdb, the 5' RACE reads were re-called with MiXCR into one record per CDR3 protein. This table has some 790,000 distinct CDR3 sequences, more than 25% appearing once. Sequenced material: blood. These receptors were collected from an elderly woman in good health. Each CDR3 is given without its conserved first and last residue. The order of the fields is J gene, V gene, CDR3 protein.

>TRBJ1-1|TRBV6-5
ASTPTGGTEAF
>TRBJ1-2|TRBV7-9
ASSSDVSLYGYT
>TRBJ2-3|TRBV7-2
ASAGPDTQY
>TRBJ1-4|TRBV7-2
ASSSTGGRSEKLF
>TRBJ2-6|TRBV6-2/TRBV6-3
ASYDRGNSGANVLT
>TRBJ2-3|TRBV5-1
ASSLTPGGITDTQY
>TRBJ2-1|TRBV27
ASSMTSGVWQF
>TRBJ1-2|TRBV30
AWSELNYGCT
>TRBJ2-2|TRBV4-2
ASSQGLGGRSTGELF
>TRBJ2-5|TRBV7-2
ASSQASAETQY
>TRBJ1-2|TRBV29-1
SVEDRAGLGYT
>TRBJ1-1|TRBV20-1
SARDSRKNTEAF
>TRBJ1-4|TRBV18
ASSRDKHEKLF
>TRBJ1-2|TRBV29-1
SVELMGTDGYT
>TRBJ2-3|TRBV4-2
ASSQESRGWPDTQY
>TRBJ2-7|TRBV7-8
ASRLGQGANEQY
>TRBJ2-3|TRBV5-1
ASSLEGRRTTDTQY
>TRBJ2-7|TRBV28
ASTPYATGPYEQY
>TRBJ1-5|TRBV12-3/TRBV12-4
ASSQGLEDQPQH
>TRBJ2-1|TRBV18
ASSPDSHGDEQF
>TRBJ2-7|TRBV12-3/TRBV12-4
ASSQTGTASYEQY
>TRBJ1-2|TRBV7-2
ASSSNRGDGYT
>TRBJ2-5|TRBV20-1
SARNPGYQETQY
>TRBJ2-1|TRBV3-1
ASSARQGTEQF
>TRBJ2-1|TRBV6-2/TRBV6-3
ASRHSGGKSNEQF
>TRBJ2-2|TRBV2
ASSRAPDTGELF
>TRBJ1-2|TRBV7-2
ASSSSPGTGDGYT
>TRBJ1-1|TRBV7-9
ASRMTGQGGTEAF